The source of this T cell receptor (beta chain) is a study of CXCR3-negative and CXCR3-positive naive CD8 T cells. Study-level points and caveats: Partly lower CXCR3 expression followed cryopreservation, and most assays relied on fresh PBMCs. Naive cells, whether CXCR3-negative or CXCR3-positive, had similar TRBV-TRBJ usage, while memory cells differed. Each naive subset displayed comparably high diversity, whereas memory CD8+ cells displayed much lower diversity.

With respect to this clonotype: What it recognizes is unknown.

CDR3 length: 14 residues. Through 5' RACE with UMI labels, the TRB cDNA libraries were prepared. TCRdb re-called the 5' RACE reads; every CDR3 protein appears as one record, without DNA. Its listing shows 20,000 to 25,000 distinct CDR3 sequences. This clonotype was obtained from a human donor in good health. Some clones in this sample may be carry-over from other donors' samples. The source material was memory CD8+ T cells from blood. The chain carries TRBV12-3 or TRBV12-4 and TRBJ2-7. CDR3 in amino acids: CASSLYRDSYEQYF.